This T cell receptor beta chain was captured by sequencing in a study of control samples from healthy donors and cancer patients. The protocol was immunoSEQ multiplex PCR, while the TCRdb copy is restricted to in-frame clones and leaves out a portion. The sample records about 160,000 clones, 90% to 95% being singletons. CDR1 MDHEN and CDR2 SYDVKM come from the germline V gene. The CDR3 consists of 15 residues. The V end was cut by 7 bases, the J end by 1 base, with 14 bases between. The sequence was obtained from a woman between 25 and 40 years old in good health. The specimen was blood. This chain uses TRBV28 with TRBJ1-5, with D tentatively TRBD1 (5 bases). In DNA form, the CDR3 reads TGTGCCAGCACCTTGGGGTGGGGGAGCAATCAGCCCCAGCATTTT. It is translated as CASTLGWGSNQPQHF. Together with reference TRBV28 and TRBJ1-5, the CDR3 gives the full variable domain: DVKVTQSSRYLVKRTGEKVFLECVQDMDHENMFWYRQDPGLGLRLIYFSYDVKMKEKGDIPEGYSVSREKKERFSLILESASTNQTSMYLCASTLGWGSNQPQHFGDGTRLSIL.